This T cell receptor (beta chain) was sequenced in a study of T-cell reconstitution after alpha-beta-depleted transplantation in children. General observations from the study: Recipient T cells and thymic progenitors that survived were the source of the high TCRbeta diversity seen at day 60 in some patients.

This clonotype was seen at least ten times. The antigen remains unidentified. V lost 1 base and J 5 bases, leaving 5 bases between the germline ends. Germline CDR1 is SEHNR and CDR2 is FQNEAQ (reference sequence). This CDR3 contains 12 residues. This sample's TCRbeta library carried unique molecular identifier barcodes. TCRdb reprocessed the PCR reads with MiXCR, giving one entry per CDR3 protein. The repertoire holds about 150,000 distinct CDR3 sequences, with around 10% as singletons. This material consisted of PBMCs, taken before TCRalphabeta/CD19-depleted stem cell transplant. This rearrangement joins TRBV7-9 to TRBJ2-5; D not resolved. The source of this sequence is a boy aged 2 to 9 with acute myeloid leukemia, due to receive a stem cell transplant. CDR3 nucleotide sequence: TGTGCCAGCAGCTTAGGATTGGAGACCCAGTACTTC. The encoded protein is CASSLGLETQYF.